This T cell receptor beta chain was retrieved from a study of vaccination effects on CD4 cells after COVID-19. Turning to this clone: Its target is unknown.

Data came from immunoSEQ multiplex PCR; TCRdb stores just in-frame clones and leaves some out. The table includes tens of thousands of clones, 73% detected once. Upon completion of 10 days in culture, CD4+ T cells were isolated. The vaccine given was either BNT162b2 or mRNA-1273, in two doses. Germline V gene lookup returns CDR1 SQVTM and CDR2 ANQGSEA. CDR3 length equals 15 residues. V lost 5 bases to trimming and J lost 4 bases; unmatched junction nucleotides: 13. The specimen was CD4+ T cells from PBMCs cultured without peptide, collected after COVID-19 vaccination. This receptor was identified in a human donor who received a COVID-19 vaccine. This chain joins TRBV29-1 and TRBJ2-5, with TRBD1 matching 7 bases. In nucleotides, the CDR3 is TGCAGCGTTAATCCATGGACAGGACGGGTAGAGACCCAGTACTTC. It encodes CSVNPWTGRVETQYF.